This T cell receptor beta chain was sequenced in a study of cytomegalovirus exposure and HLA in healthy donors. Trimming cost V 7 bases and J 7 bases; bases outside gene matches: 5. From germline, CDR1 is DFQATT and CDR2 SNEGSKA (reference sequence). CDR3 length equals 11 residues. Primers: 60 Vbeta forward and 13 Jbeta reverse. The repertoire was sequenced with immunoSEQ multiplex PCR; TCRdb's copy has only in-frame clones and lacks some. Of about 150,000 clones in the sample, 65% to 80% were seen once. Sequencing was carried out using PBMCs. The chain uses TRBV20-1 and TRBJ1-2, with 8 bases matching TRBD1. This clonotype was sampled from a woman aged 40-49 years in good health and CMV-seropositive. In DNA, the CDR3 is TGCAGTGTCAGGGGGCGAAGTGGCTACACCTTC. Its translation is CSVRGRSGYTF.